This T cell receptor beta chain was identified during a study of beta chain features in type 1 diabetes. Study observations and caveats: Across all four CD4+ subsets, people with type 1 diabetes showed modestly shorter TCRB CDR3s.

What was sequenced were expressed TCRB transcripts, since all of the isolated RNA had been reverse transcribed. The data were produced by immunoSEQ multiplex PCR, yet TCRdb's version contains in-frame clones alone and is incomplete. The sample includes about 47,000 clones, around 40% of them seen just once. In its sample, this clone was seen a few times. Its antigen remains unknown. Trimming removed 4 bases from V and 4 bases from J; junction bases left unmatched: 11. The germline V gene has CDR1 SEHNR and CDR2 FQNEAQ (reference sequence). The CDR3 is 16 amino acids. This receptor was obtained from a man aged 30-40 years with type 1 diabetes. Sequencing was carried out using stem cell memory CD4+ T cells from blood. The chain employs TRBV7-9 and TRBJ1-2; 8 positions agree with TRBD1. The chain's CDR3 is CASSSARQGPSYGYTF. For the CDR3, the DNA is TGTGCCAGCAGCTCCGCTCGACAGGGGCCGAGCTATGGCTACACCTTC.